Following are 27 T cell receptor beta chains from one sample sequenced in a study of PD-L1 blockade in urothelial cancer. Assay used: immunoSEQ multiplex PCR; TCRdb lists only in-frame clones, some missing. The sample lists roughly 87,000 clones, 87% occurring once. The sample consisted of PBMCs, taken around atezolizumab (anti-PD-L1) treatment. Every receptor here comes from a woman in her 70s with urothelial cancer.

This chain uses TRBV5-6 with TRBJ2-3; 9 nucleotides line up with TRBD2. Germline V gene lookup returns CDR1 SGHDT and CDR2 YYEEEE. The CDR3 sequence is 16 residues long. Germline trimming cut 4 bases from V and 1 base from J; bases unmatched to any gene: 7. This CDR3 reads CASSAYAGGGTDTQYF. For the CDR3, the DNA is TGTGCCAGCAGCGCGTACGCGGGAGGGGGCACAGATACGCAGTATTTT. The full variable domain, rest sourced from reference TRBV5-6 and TRBJ2-3, is DAGVTQSPTHLIKTRGQQVTLRCSPKSGHDTVSWYQQALGQGPQFIFQYYEEEERQRGNFPDRFSGHQFPNYSSELNVNALLLGDSALYLCASSAYAGGGTDTQYFGPGTRLTVL.

The chain combines TRBV9 with TRBJ1-2, with TRBD1 as a possible D gene (5 bases). With 3 bases removed from V and 2 bases from J, the gap between germline ends came to 8 bases. Germline V lookup: CDR1 SGDLS, CDR2 YYNGEE. This CDR3 contains 13 residues. The CDR3 spells CASSAQANYGYTF. The DNA of the CDR3 is TGTGCCAGCAGCGCACAGGCAAACTATGGCTACACCTTC.

The chain is built from TRBV14 and TRBJ2-7, with TRBD1 matching 9 bases. From germline, CDR1 is SGHDN and CDR2 FVKESK. The V and J ends lost 0 bases and 3 bases, in that order; junction bases with no gene match: 6. The CDR3 runs to 16 residues. The CDR3 DNA reads as TGTGCCAGCAGCCAAGATTTGTGGACAGGGGTCTACGAGCAGTACTTC. Protein product: CASSQDLWTGVYEQYF.

The CDR3: CAWRARRQGAHEQFF. As DNA, the CDR3 is TGTGCCTGGAGGGCGAGGAGACAGGGTGCCCATGAGCAGTTCTTC. The rearrangement joins TRBV30 to TRBJ2-1, with 7 bases lining up with TRBD1. This CDR3 contains 15 residues. CDR1 is GTSNPN, CDR2 SVGIG, per germline (reference sequence). V lost 3 bases, J lost 8 bases, and 13 bases stayed unmatched.

J is TRBJ1-1 and V is TRBV6-6; D is unresolved. Trimming cost V 7 bases and J 2 bases, with 5 bases left between them. In germline, CDR1 is MNHNY, CDR2 SVGAGI (reference sequence). CDR3 length equals 11 residues. CDR3 in amino acids: CASNGNTEAFF. Here the CDR3 DNA reads TGTGCCAGCAACGGTAACACTGAAGCTTTCTTT.

The chain couples TRBV5-1 to TRBJ2-3; 11 bases are shared with TRBD1. Germline trimming cut 3 bases from V and 2 bases from J; bases unmatched to any gene: 5. This CDR3 is built from 16 residues. Germline V lookup: CDR1 SGHRS, CDR2 YFSETQ. The CDR3 loop reads CASSSGQGAITDTQYF. The DNA of the CDR3 is TGCGCCAGCAGCTCCGGACAGGGGGCTATCACAGATACGCAGTATTTT.

The chain recombines TRBV11-2 with TRBJ2-2; weak D call: TRBD2 (5 bases). In germline, CDR1 is SGHAT, CDR2 FQNNGV. The ends were cut back, 7 bases at V and 0 bases at J, with 6 bases in the middle. There are 13 residues in the CDR3. CDR3 sequence reads: CASKAANTGELFF. DNA for the CDR3: TGTGCCAGCAAAGCGGCGAACACCGGGGAGCTGTTTTTT.

Worth noting for this clone: Other DNA sequences within the sample encode an identical CDR3. This rearrangement joins TRBV5-1 to TRBJ2-5; D not resolved. This CDR3 has 12 amino acids. Per germline, CDR1 SGHRS and CDR2 YFSETQ. Trimming took 0 bases from V and 5 from J, leaving 5 bases between them. The CDR3 DNA sequence: TGCGCCAGCAGCTTGGATCTCGAGACCCAGTACTTC. This gives the protein CASSLDLETQYF.

This chain links TRBV6-1 with TRBJ2-7; D uncertain. The CDR3 contains 15 residues. Trimming stripped 2 bases from V and 0 bases from J, with 11 bases between. CDR1 is MNHNS, CDR2 SASEGT, per germline. The CDR3 nucleotides read TGTGCCAGCAGTGAACAAGGTTGGAGCTCCTACGAGCAGTACTTC. Residues: CASSEQGWSSYEQYF.

V gene TRBV9 combines with J gene TRBJ2-1; 14 bases agree with TRBD2. This CDR3 is 15 amino acids long. CDR1 is SGDLS and CDR2 is YYNGEE in the germline V gene. The ends lost 3 bases at V and 8 bases at J; junction bases unmatched: 4. CDR3 sequence (DNA): TGTGCCAGCAGCGCGACTAGCGGGGGGGCTCATGAGCAGTTCTTC. Translated, it gives CASSATSGGAHEQFF.

This chain joins TRBV2 and TRBJ2-1; 9 bases fit TRBD1. J lost 12 bases, V lost 6 bases, and 15 bases had no gene match. Germline V gene sequence: CDR1 SNHLY, CDR2 FYNNEI. CDR3 length equals 15 residues. The CDR3 sequence is CASSGGTGRGMRQFF. The CDR3, as DNA: TGTGCCAGCAGCGGAGGGACAGGGAGGGGGATGCGGCAGTTCTTC.

The V gene is TRBV4-1, the J gene TRBJ2-7; perhaps TRBD2 as D (6 bases). Trimming cost V 1 base and J 5 bases, with 9 bases left between them. Germline CDR1 reads MGHRA; CDR2 reads YSYEKL. This CDR3 spans 13 amino acids. The CDR3 spells CASSQVGGDEQYF. The CDR3 DNA sequence: TGCGCCAGCAGCCAAGTTGGAGGGGACGAGCAGTACTTC.

This clone turned up a few times. The rearrangement links TRBV5-4 to TRBJ2-2; TRBD2 agrees at 10 bases. Germline CDR1 and CDR2: SGHNT and YYREEE (reference sequence). With 1 base clipped from V and 5 bases from J, the junction kept 5 bases outside the gene matches. The CDR3 sequence is 16 residues long. The CDR3 DNA reads TGTGCCAGCAGCTTGAGCTCACTAGCGGGAACCGGGGAGCTGTTTTTT. Amino acids: CASSLSSLAGTGELFF. The full variable domain, its missing parts supplied by reference TRBV5-4 and TRBJ2-2, is ETGVTQSPTHLIKTRGQQVTLRCSSQSGHNTVSWYQQALGQGPQFIFQYYREEENGRGNFPPRFSGLQFPNYSSELNVNALELDDSALYLCASSLSSLAGTGELFFGEGSRLTVL.

V gene TRBV23-1 combines with J gene TRBJ2-2; maybe TRBD2 (6 bases). Being an ORF, TRBV23-1 has a function that is uncertain. Trimming removed 8 bases from V and 6 bases from J, with 16 bases in between. CDR3 size: 14 residues. CDR3 sequence (DNA): TGCGCCAGCTTATTCGCGGGGAATGCCGGGGAGCTGTTTTTT. Translating it yields CASLFAGNAGELFF.

This chain joins TRBV5-1 and TRBJ2-7, with TRBD1 as a possible D gene (6 bases). This CDR3 comprises 13 residues. Germline CDR1 is SGHRS and CDR2 is YFSETQ. V lost 3 bases and J 2 bases, leaving 9 bases between the germline ends. CDR3 protein: CASSYRVTYEQYF. CDR3 DNA sequence: TGCGCCAGCAGCTACAGGGTCACCTACGAGCAGTACTTC.

The CDR3 reads CASSPGQGNTEAFF. The CDR3 DNA follows: TGTGCCAGCAGTCCAGGACAGGGGAACACTGAAGCTTTCTTT. The chain recombines TRBV5-4 with TRBJ1-1, with 8 bases that match TRBD1. Germline V CDR1 and CDR2: SGHNT, YYREEE (reference sequence). V dropped 5 bases and J dropped 1; count of bases not matched to a gene: 4. The CDR3 contains 14 residues.

V gene TRBV27 combines with J gene TRBJ2-1; tentative D call: TRBD1 (5 bases). V lost 5 bases, J lost 5 bases, and 13 bases lay in between. The CDR3 is 14 amino acids. CDR1 is MNHEY, CDR2 SMNVEV, per germline (reference sequence). The CDR3 DNA sequence: TGTGCCAGCAGTCCGACGTGGGGCAACAATGAGCAGTTCTTC. This gives the protein CASSPTWGNNEQFF.

V is TRBV5-5 and J is TRBJ1-2, with 9 bases matching TRBD1. CDR1 and CDR2 from the germline V gene are SGHKS and YYEKEE (reference sequence). The CDR3 spans 17 residues. J lost 2 bases, V lost 0 bases, and 8 bases had no gene match. This CDR3 reads CASSLDPLQGANYGYTF. The CDR3 DNA is TGTGCCAGCAGCTTGGACCCCCTACAGGGGGCGAACTATGGCTACACCTTC.

The rearrangement uses TRBV5-1 and TRBJ1-1; the match to TRBD1 covers 7 bases. Trimming at V came to 4 bases and at J to 8 bases, leaving 5 bases not matched to a gene. The V gene's germline CDR1 is SGHRS and CDR2 YFSETQ. This CDR3 has 12 residues. Here the CDR3 reads CASSRGQSEAFF. The CDR3 nucleotides read TGCGCCAGCAGCAGGGGACAGAGCGAAGCTTTCTTT.

J is TRBJ2-7 and V is TRBV19, with D tentatively TRBD2 (5 bases). The CDR3 is 15 amino acids. Trimming cost V 1 base and J 2 bases, with 12 bases left between them. The germline gives CDR1 LNHDA, CDR2 SQIVND (reference sequence). CDR3 sequence reads: CASSIVHGEAYEQYF. The CDR3 DNA reads as TGTGCCAGTAGTATAGTTCACGGGGAAGCCTACGAGCAGTACTTC.

This clone showed up just a few times. The J gene is TRBJ2-2, the V gene TRBV30; perhaps TRBD2 as D (6 bases). CDR3 length equals 16 residues. The V end was cut by 3 bases, the J end by 0 bases, with 14 bases between. Germline lookup yields CDR1 GTSNPN and CDR2 SVGIG (reference sequence). The DNA for the CDR3 is TGTGCCTGGAGCGCATTTAGCGGTGCGAACACCGGGGAGCTGTTTTTT. The encoded protein is CAWSAFSGANTGELFF.

The rearrangement links TRBV13 to TRBJ2-7; TRBD1 is a possible D gene (7 bases). Trimming left V 0 bases short and J 4 bases short, with 16 bases between. CDR3 length: 16 residues. The germline V gene has CDR1 PRHDT and CDR2 FYEKMQ (reference sequence). Written as DNA, the CDR3 is TGTGCCAGCAGCTTAGGCGGGGGACAGTATTTTTACGAGCAGTACTTC. Its translation: CASSLGGGQYFYEQYF. Based on the CDR3 plus reference TRBV13 and TRBJ2-7, the full variable domain is AAGVIQSPRHLIKEKRETATLKCYPIPRHDTVYWYQQGPGQDPQFLISFYEKMQSDKGSIPDRFSAQQFSDYHSELNMSSLELGDSALYFCASSLGGGQYFYEQYFGPGTRLTVT.

This chain uses TRBV19 with TRBJ2-5; D not certain. The CDR3 is 15 amino acids. CDR1 and CDR2 (germline): LNHDA, SQIVND (reference sequence). With 1 base removed from V and 4 bases from J, the gap between germline ends came to 13 bases. CDR3 in amino acids: CASSIGQSYRETQYF. As DNA, the CDR3 is TGTGCCAGTAGTATAGGTCAGTCGTATCGAGAGACCCAGTACTTC. Variable domain in full (rest from reference TRBV19 and TRBJ2-5): DGGITQSPKYLFRKEGQNVTLSCEQNLNHDAMYWYRQDPGQGLRLIYYSQIVNDFQKGDIAEGYSVSREKKESFPLTVTSAQKNPTAFYLCASSIGQSYRETQYFGPGTRLLVL.

The chain employs TRBV25-1 and TRBJ2-7; D call uncertain. Trimming took off 3 bases at V and 4 bases at J, with 4 bases between the two ends. This CDR3 is built from 11 residues. CDR1 is MGHDK, CDR2 SYGVNS, per germline. CDR3 sequence: CASSDLYEQYF. CDR3 bases: TGTGCCAGCAGTGACTTATACGAGCAGTACTTC.

The rearrangement links TRBV7-8 to TRBJ2-3, with no clear D. The CDR3 spans 15 residues. Trimming cost V 2 bases and J 6 bases, with 15 bases left between them. The germline gives CDR1 SGHVS, CDR2 FQNEAQ. The CDR3 sequence: CASSLSWSRVDTQYF. CDR3 in DNA: TGTGCCAGCAGCTTAAGTTGGTCCCGGGTGGATACGCAGTATTTT. The whole variable domain, remainder taken from reference TRBV7-8 and TRBJ2-3, is GAGVSQSPRYKVAKRGQDVALRCDPISGHVSLFWYQQALGQGPEFLTYFQNEAQLDKSGLPSDRFFAERPEGSVSTLKIQRTQQEDSAVYLCASSLSWSRVDTQYFGPGTRLTVL.

The chain couples TRBV6-1 to TRBJ2-5; 7 nucleotides match TRBD2. CDR3 size: 14 residues. The V gene's germline CDR1 is MNHNS and CDR2 SASEGT. With V trimmed by 6 bases and J by 4 bases, 8 bases remained unmatched. CDR3 sequence (DNA): TGTGCCAGCAGCGAGGGAGGGGTTGGAGAGACCCAGTACTTC. Its translation is CASSEGGVGETQYF.

The rearrangement uses TRBV6-6 and TRBJ2-3, with D unresolved. The V and J ends lost 5 bases and 4 bases respectively, with 16 bases between them. This CDR3 comprises 15 residues. The germline V gene encodes CDR1 MNHNY and CDR2 SVGAGI (reference sequence). In DNA, the CDR3 is TGTGCCAGCAGTCGCCGGCCACGAGGAGCAGATACGCAGTATTTT. Its protein product is CASSRRPRGADTQYF.